This TCR beta chain is from a study of T cells in Graves' hyperthyroidism and ophthalmopathy. The study's findings and limits: Among thyroid clonotypes expanded above 0.001, most also appeared in blood.

Researchers took RNA transcripts and amplified the TCR beta CDR3 regions from them. When the TCR CDR3 underwent first-round RT-PCR, the HTBI primer set was used. TCRdb re-called the multiplex PCR reads through MiXCR, storing one row per CDR3 protein. The table has over 120,000 distinct CDR3 sequences, less than 25% seen once. Worth noting for this clonotype: What it binds is unknown.

Disease duration under 2 months; hyperthyroidism patients were aged 18 to 65. A patient was excluded if there was uncontrolled infection, other autoimmune disease, pregnancy or lactation. The sample comprised blood. The sequence came from a woman aged 45-59 years with Graves' hyperthyroidism that later progressed to Graves' ophthalmopathy.

CDR3 protein: CASSYSRTDYSPLHF. DNA for the CDR3: TGTGCCAGCAGTTACTCGAGGACTGACTATTCACCCCTCCACTTT. The rearrangement links TRBV6-2 or TRBV6-3 to TRBJ1-6, with D unclear. This CDR3 comprises 15 residues. The germline V and J ends were trimmed by 0 bases and 8 bases, with 11 bases remaining between them. CDR1 MNHEY and CDR2 SVGEGT come from the germline V gene.